Following are 14 T cell receptor beta chains from one sample sequenced in a study of human T cells and chemical hapten exposure. TCRdb reprocessed the RACE reads via MiXCR and lists one record per CDR3 protein. The sample contains 130,000 or so distinct CDR3 sequences, more than 7.5% of which appear only once. Time point reported: healthy volunteer bleed at 2 weeks. Unfractionated whole blood was the source from which total RNA was extracted. Sequencing was carried out using whole blood. These receptors were taken from a male donor in good health. Some clones in this sample may be carry-over from other donors' samples.

This clonotype was counted between two and nine times. The chain recombines TRBV20-1 with TRBJ2-5; perhaps TRBD2 as D (6 bases). Between the trimmed V and J ends, which lost 1 base and 3 bases, there was a span of 6 bases. CDR3 length equals 12 residues. Germline V gene sequence: CDR1 DFQATT, CDR2 SNEGSKA (reference sequence). CDR3 loop: CSARAGEETQYF. Written as DNA, the CDR3 is TGCAGTGCTAGAGCGGGGGAAGAGACCCAGTACTTC.

This clonotype appeared many times. An end of the junction differs from the germline gene, which may be a read error. The chain couples TRBV5-1 to TRBJ2-7, with 7 positions matching TRBD1. Per germline, CDR1 SGHRS and CDR2 YFSETQ. The CDR3 extends over 12 amino acids. Here the CDR3 reads CASSRDSYEQYF. CDR3 nucleotides: TGTGCCAGCAGTCGGGACAGCTACGAGCAGTACTTC. The entire variable domain, with the rest obtained from reference TRBV5-1 and TRBJ2-7, is as follows: KAGVTQTPRYLIKTRGQQVTLSCSPISGHRSVSWYQQTPGQGLQFLFEYFSETQRNKGNFPGRFSGRQFSNSRSEMNVSTLELGDSALYLCASSRDSYEQYFGPGTRLTVT.

The V gene is TRBV19, the J gene TRBJ2-7, with TRBD1 matching 7 bases. Germline CDR1 LNHDA, CDR2 SQIVND (reference sequence). This CDR3 has 13 amino acids. Trimming removed 8 bases from V and 5 bases from J; junction bases left unmatched: 9. CDR3 in amino acids: CASSPGQDDEQYF. CDR3 nucleotide sequence: TGTGCCAGTTCCCCCGGACAGGACGACGAGCAGTACTTC.

This clonotype was counted many times. The gene calls are TRBV5-4 and TRBJ2-7; D is possibly TRBD1 (6 bases). Trimming pared 4 bases from V and 5 bases from J, leaving 13 bases between. The germline V gene has CDR1 SGHNT and CDR2 YYREEE (reference sequence). The CDR3 is 13 amino acids. CDR3: CASSAGGKDEQYF. CDR3 nucleotides: TGTGCCAGCAGCGCTGGGGGCAAGGACGAGCAGTACTTC.

This clonotype was detected a few times. V is TRBV20-1 and J is TRBJ2-7, with TRBD2 matching 13 bases. J lost 5 bases, V lost 5 bases, and 6 bases had no gene match. CDR1 and CDR2 from the germline V gene are DFQATT and SNEGSKA (reference sequence). This CDR3 contains 14 residues. The CDR3 protein is CSAAGTSGIHEQYF. DNA for the CDR3: TGCAGTGCTGCCGGGACTAGCGGGATCCACGAGCAGTACTTC.

The genes are TRBV24-1 and TRBJ2-2; 8 bases match TRBD1. The germline V gene has CDR1 KGHDR and CDR2 SFDVKD. This CDR3 is 18 amino acids long. V shed 3 bases and J 2 bases; nucleotides not matched to a gene: 10. The chain's CDR3 is CATSDATGVSVNTGELFF. CDR3 bases: TGTGCCACCAGTGATGCGACAGGGGTATCGGTCAACACCGGGGAGCTGTTTTTT.

The table lists this clonotype with many counts. The chain joins TRBV6-1 to TRBJ2-6; no definite D call. V gave up 2 bases and J gave up 0 bases, with 5 bases separating them. In germline, CDR1 is MNHNS, CDR2 SASEGT. This CDR3 has 15 residues. The CDR3 loop is CASSEQHSGANVLTF. The DNA for the CDR3 is TGTGCCAGCAGTGAACAACACTCTGGGGCCAACGTCCTGACTTTC.

In this sample, this clonotype turned up a few times. The V call is TRBV2, the J call TRBJ2-1; 9 bases line up with TRBD1. Germline CDR1 and CDR2: SNHLY and FYNNEI. V was pared by 6 bases and J by 3 bases, with 9 bases of the junction left unmatched. This CDR3 contains 16 residues. The CDR3 DNA reads as TGTGCCAGCAGCAGCCGGGGACAGGGCGTCTACAATGAGCAGTTCTTC. Its protein is CASSSRGQGVYNEQFF.

V is TRBV5-1 and J is TRBJ1-4; D may be TRBD1 (5 bases). The CDR3 runs to 14 residues. Trimming took 2 bases from V and 4 from J, leaving 9 bases between them. CDR1 is SGHRS, CDR2 YFSETQ, per germline. CDR3 sequence reads: CASSFTGYNEKLFF. The CDR3 DNA follows: TGCGCCAGCAGCTTCACAGGCTATAATGAAAAACTGTTTTTT.

The chain combines TRBV4-3 with TRBJ2-3; D might be TRBD2 (6 bases). The V and J ends lost 0 bases and 2 bases respectively, with 12 bases between them. The length of the CDR3 is 16 residues. Germline V gene data show CDR1 as LGHNA and CDR2 as YSLEER. The CDR3 loop is CASSQDRERITDTQYF. The CDR3 DNA follows: TGCGCCAGCAGCCAAGATCGGGAGCGGATCACAGATACGCAGTATTTT.

This sequence joins TRBV29-1 and TRBJ2-5, with D perhaps being TRBD1 or TRBD2 (5 bases each). V lost 5 bases, J lost 2 bases, and 15 bases lay in between. The CDR3 covers 14 residues. Germline lookup yields CDR1 SQVTM and CDR2 ANQGSEA. CDR3 in amino acids: CSVTRDRAQETQYF. The CDR3 DNA reads as TGCAGCGTTACACGGGACCGCGCGCAAGAGACCCAGTACTTC.

In regard to this clonotype: A much larger clone is a single base away; this may be a read error. The CDR3 ends on some other residue instead of the conserved phenylalanine or tryptophan, so this is likely a read error. This rearrangement joins TRBV5-1 to TRBJ2-1; 9 positions match TRBD1. Per the germline V gene, CDR1 is SGHRS and CDR2 is YFSETQ. The V gene end was trimmed by 1 base and the J gene end by 2 bases; junction bases not matched to a gene: 1. CDR3 length equals 15 residues. Here the CDR3 reads CASSLTGGAYNEQFC. CDR3 DNA sequence: TGCGCCAGCAGCTTGACAGGGGGCGCCTACAATGAGCAGTTCTGC.

V and J are TRBV5-1 and TRBJ1-5; TRBD1 aligns across 8 bases. The J segment lost 3 bases and the V segment lost 4 bases, leaving 6 bases of the junction unmatched. The CDR3 totals 15 residues. Germline assignment: CDR1 SGHRS and CDR2 YFSETQ. The CDR3 nucleotides read TGCGCCAGCAGCCCTGGACAGGGATACAATCAGCCCCAGCATTTT. Amino acid sequence: CASSPGQGYNQPQHF.

This clonotype was counted ten times or more. This sequence joins TRBV7-8 and TRBJ1-1, with D perhaps TRBD1 (5 bases). V was clipped by 11 bases and J by 3 bases, with 19 bases between them. CDR3 length: 14 residues. The V gene's germline CDR1 is SGHVS and CDR2 FQNEAQ. The CDR3 is CASSGPLVDTEAFF. CDR3 bases: TGTGCCTCATCGGGGCCGTTGGTGGACACTGAAGCTTTCTTT.